This passage covers 18 T cell receptor beta chains from one sample sequenced in a study of blood T cell repertoires in COVID-19. Sequencing used immunoSEQ multiplex PCR; TCRdb keeps in-frame clones, though not all of them. Of 150,000 to 200,000 clones listed, around 67% are singletons. Specimen: peripheral blood. These receptors were taken from a woman older than 75 with acute or convalescent COVID-19.

The chain joins TRBV25-1 to TRBJ2-7, with 8 nucleotides matching TRBD2. The V and J ends lost 6 bases and 5 bases, in that order; junction bases with no gene match: 12. The CDR3 has 15 amino acids. The germline V gene encodes CDR1 MGHDK and CDR2 SYGVNS. The CDR3 is CASSTNGRAGDEQYF. The CDR3 DNA is TGTGCCAGCAGCACTAACGGGAGGGCCGGCGACGAGCAGTACTTC.

The genes are TRBV19 and TRBJ2-5, with D perhaps TRBD2 (5 bases). V was pared by 3 bases and J by 4 bases, with 21 bases between. Germline loops: CDR1 LNHDA, CDR2 SQIVND (reference sequence). The length of the CDR3 is 17 residues. CDR3 bases: TGTGCCAGTAGTATGGCACTAAGCCGGGGAAGCCGAGAGACCCAGTACTTC. Amino acid sequence: CASSMALSRGSRETQYF. Complete variable domain (other parts from reference TRBV19 and TRBJ2-5): DGGITQSPKYLFRKEGQNVTLSCEQNLNHDAMYWYRQDPGQGLRLIYYSQIVNDFQKGDIAEGYSVSREKKESFPLTVTSAQKNPTAFYLCASSMALSRGSRETQYFGPGTRLLVL.

This clone was seen a few times. V usage is TRBV2 and J usage is TRBJ1-1; 7 bases match TRBD1. With 2 bases clipped from V and 11 bases from J, the junction kept 11 bases outside the gene matches. Germline-derived CDR1 and CDR2 are SNHLY and FYNNEI. This CDR3 comprises 14 residues. The CDR3 spells CASSEHEGALGAFF. The CDR3 DNA reads TGTGCCAGCAGTGAACATGAGGGGGCCCTAGGGGCTTTCTTT.

This chain links TRBV28 with TRBJ2-1; 9 bases match TRBD2. The CDR3 consists of 17 residues. V dropped 6 bases and J dropped 6; count of bases not matched to a gene: 15. Per germline, CDR1 MDHEN and CDR2 SYDVKM. CDR3 sequence (DNA): TGTGCCAGCAGCATTTGGGGTAGCGGGAGTGTCCGCAATGAGCAGTTCTTC. Its protein product is CASSIWGSGSVRNEQFF.

The chain links TRBV19 to TRBJ1-6; TRBD1 aligns across 8 bases. V lost 7 bases to trimming and J lost 8 bases; unmatched junction nucleotides: 13. The CDR3 has 16 amino acids. Germline V gene lookup returns CDR1 LNHDA and CDR2 SQIVND (reference sequence). CDR3 sequence: CASKNSQQGVYSPLHF. CDR3 nucleotides: TGTGCCAGTAAAAATTCCCAACAGGGGGTTTATTCACCCCTCCACTTT.

In its sample, this clone was seen once. CDR3 in amino acids: CSVVRAGGEDTQYF. For the CDR3, the DNA is TGCAGCGTTGTCCGGGCGGGAGGCGAAGATACGCAGTATTTT. The chain joins TRBV29-1 to TRBJ2-3, with TRBD2 matching over 8 bases. Germline V gene data show CDR1 as SQVTM and CDR2 as ANQGSEA. The CDR3 sequence is 14 residues long. The ends lost 4 bases at V and 5 bases at J; junction bases unmatched: 8.

The V call is TRBV3-1 (or the pseudogene TRBV3-2), the J call TRBJ2-1; no clear D. V lost 0 bases to trimming and J lost 4 bases, with 7 bases between them. The V gene's germline CDR1 is LGHDT and CDR2 YNNKEL (reference sequence). The CDR3 is 14 residues long. The CDR3 here is CASSQDYGYNEQFF. The CDR3 DNA reads TGTGCCAGCAGCCAAGACTACGGTTACAATGAGCAGTTCTTC.

J is TRBJ1-5 and V is TRBV3-1 (or the pseudogene TRBV3-2); TRBD1 is a possible D gene (5 bases). Germline-derived CDR1 and CDR2 are LGHDT and YNNKEL (reference sequence). The CDR3 loop spans 15 amino acids. With 4 bases removed from V and 5 bases from J, the gap between germline ends came to 15 bases. CDR3 sequence (DNA): TGTGCCAGCAGCCCCCGCGGGGGAGGGGATCAGCCCCAGCATTTT. This sequence encodes CASSPRGGGDQPQHF.

This chain connects TRBV19 to TRBJ1-5; no clear D gene. Trimming took off 3 bases at V and 6 bases at J, with 9 bases between the two ends. Germline values: CDR1 LNHDA, CDR2 SQIVND (reference sequence). The CDR3 consists of 13 residues. The CDR3 sequence: CASSIGRRQPQHF. The CDR3 region has the DNA TGTGCCAGTAGTATCGGGAGGCGTCAGCCCCAGCATTTT.

This clone occurred a few times. This chain connects TRBV30 to TRBJ1-6; D unclear. Germline CDR1 reads GTSNPN; CDR2 reads SVGIG (reference sequence). V was pared by 5 bases and J by 7 bases, with 9 bases between. The CDR3 length is 12 residues. Here the CDR3 reads CAWAQTNSPLHF. CDR3 DNA sequence: TGTGCCTGGGCACAGACAAATTCACCCCTCCACTTT.

The V gene is TRBV4-3, the J gene TRBJ2-1; weak D call: TRBD2 (6 bases). The CDR3 has 16 amino acids. The germline V gene has CDR1 LGHNA and CDR2 YSLEER. V was clipped by 0 bases and J by 1 base, with 10 bases between them. The CDR3 spells CASSQDWGTSYNEQFF. In nucleotides, the CDR3 is TGCGCCAGCAGCCAAGATTGGGGGACTTCCTACAATGAGCAGTTCTTC.

The chain uses TRBV5-4 and TRBJ2-7; TRBD2 agrees at 9 bases. Germline V gene sequence: CDR1 SGHNT, CDR2 YYREEE (reference sequence). The J segment lost 4 bases and the V segment lost 3 bases, leaving 11 bases of the junction unmatched. The CDR3 has 16 amino acids. The CDR3 DNA reads as TGTGCCAGCAGCTCGTCGGTTAGCGGGAGTATTTACGAGCAGTACTTC. Its protein is CASSSSVSGSIYEQYF.

The chain employs TRBV6-5 and TRBJ2-7, with 9 bases fitting TRBD1. The CDR3 extends over 14 amino acids. The ends lost 5 bases at V and 6 bases at J; junction bases unmatched: 8. CDR1 MNHEY and CDR2 SVGAGI come from the germline V gene. CDR3 sequence: CASSRGQGSGEQYF. DNA of the CDR3: TGTGCCAGCAGTCGGGGACAGGGTTCGGGCGAGCAGTACTTC.

The CDR3 loop reads CASRRTGNYEQYF. For the CDR3, the DNA is TGCGCCAGCAGGCGAACAGGGAACTACGAGCAGTACTTC. This chain joins TRBV5-1 and TRBJ2-7; a weak D match, TRBD1 (6 bases). CDR1 is SGHRS and CDR2 is YFSETQ in the germline V gene. V gave up 5 bases and J gave up 3 bases, with 12 bases separating them. CDR3 length equals 13 residues.

The chain uses TRBV27 and TRBJ1-2, with TRBD1 identical over 7 bases. The length of the CDR3 is 13 residues. With V trimmed by 7 bases and J by 6 bases, 8 bases remained unmatched. Germline V lookup: CDR1 MNHEY, CDR2 SMNVEV (reference sequence). The CDR3 DNA reads as TGTGCCAGCAAAGACAGGGAACGAAATGGCTACACCTTC. Amino acid sequence: CASKDRERNGYTF.

This clone was seen more than once but under ten times. The chain employs TRBV19 and TRBJ2-5, with 9 bases fitting TRBD1. V was clipped by 3 bases and J by 5 bases; unmatched bases: 4. Germline V gives CDR1 LNHDA, CDR2 SQIVND (reference sequence). This CDR3 spans 14 amino acids. The CDR3 loop is CASSINGQGETQYF. The CDR3 DNA reads TGTGCCAGTAGTATCAATGGACAGGGGGAGACCCAGTACTTC. Based on the CDR3 plus reference TRBV19 and TRBJ2-5, the full variable domain is DGGITQSPKYLFRKEGQNVTLSCEQNLNHDAMYWYRQDPGQGLRLIYYSQIVNDFQKGDIAEGYSVSREKKESFPLTVTSAQKNPTAFYLCASSINGQGETQYFGPGTRLLVL.

This clone has only a few counts. The chain carries TRBV28 and TRBJ2-7; D might be TRBD2 (5 bases). This CDR3 is built from 15 residues. Between the trimmed V and J ends, which lost 3 bases and 0 bases, there was a span of 12 bases. The germline V gene encodes CDR1 MDHEN and CDR2 SYDVKM. The CDR3 loop is CASSFSAGPSYEQYF. The CDR3 DNA reads TGTGCCAGCAGTTTCTCGGCGGGTCCCTCCTACGAGCAGTACTTC. Full variable domain (remainder filled in from reference TRBV28 and TRBJ2-7): DVKVTQSSRYLVKRTGEKVFLECVQDMDHENMFWYRQDPGLGLRLIYFSYDVKMKEKGDIPEGYSVSREKKERFSLILESASTNQTSMYLCASSFSAGPSYEQYFGPGTRLTVT.

The chain joins TRBV5-4 to TRBJ2-7; 9 bases line up with TRBD2. Unmatched junction bases numbered 11, after V lost 4 bases and J lost 6 bases. The CDR3 covers 15 residues. CDR1 is SGHNT and CDR2 is YYREEE in the germline V gene (reference sequence). For the CDR3, the DNA is TGTGCCAGCAGCCCTCGGTCGGGACTAGCAGTCGAGCAGTACTTC. It is translated as CASSPRSGLAVEQYF.